The subject of this entry is one TCR beta chain. In germline, CDR1 is SGHRS, CDR2 YFSETQ. This CDR3 has 18 amino acids. Trimming cost V 0 bases and J 1 base; bases outside gene matches: 12. The data derive from a study of memory CD4+ T cells and cytomegalovirus serostatus. Libraries were prepared by immunoSEQ multiplex PCR; TCRdb keeps only in-frame clonotypes and omits some of them. The table records roughly 54,000 clones, about 80% of them present only once. The sort gate was single viable CD3+CD4+CD8-CD45RO+ cells for memory CD4+ T cells. Input material: memory CD4+ T cells from blood. This sequence originates from an adult in good health and CMV-seronegative. The V gene is TRBV5-1, the J gene TRBJ2-5, with 7 bases fitting TRBD2. This CDR3 is CASSLAIGPRGFQETQYF. The DNA for the CDR3 is TGCGCCAGCAGCTTGGCAATCGGCCCGCGGGGGTTCCAAGAGACCCAGTACTTC. The full variable domain, with the rest looked up from reference TRBV5-1 and TRBJ2-5, is KAGVTQTPRYLIKTRGQQVTLSCSPISGHRSVSWYQQTPGQGLQFLFEYFSETQRNKGNFPGRFSGRQFSNSRSEMNVSTLELGDSALYLCASSLAIGPRGFQETQYFGPGTRLLVL.